Following are 31 T cell receptor beta chains from one sample sequenced in a study of blood T cells in healthy people across ages (dated by TCRdb to about 2015). To prepare the library, 5' RACE was applied. For sequencing, an Illumina HiSeq 2500 was employed. A second PCR of roughly 6 to 12 cycles was performed with a sample-barcoded 5' primer and a J-beta primer mix. TCRdb's own reprocessing of the public reads used fastp at Q25 and MiXCR and kept productive beta chains. For every CDR3 protein sequence, its rows merge into one entry that carries the most common genes and DNA. The sample data list some 930,000 distinct CDR3 sequences, and around 29% of these were observed just once. The top ten hold about 9.4% of the sample. The data were also submitted as part of a second study, on T cells of mothers and their children.

The sequenced sample consisted of blood. The origin of the receptors is a middle-aged woman in good health.

This clonotype was observed a few times. The chain is built from TRBV7-2 and TRBJ1-2, with D maybe TRBD1 (6 bases). The CDR3 consists of 13 residues. The V end lost 5 bases, the J end lost 5 bases, and 12 bases lay between the germline ends. Germline-derived CDR1 and CDR2 are SGHTA and FQGNSA. As DNA, the CDR3 is TGTGCCAGCAGCGGCCAGGGGCTATATGGCTACACCTTC. Amino acid sequence: CASSGQGLYGYTF. Full variable domain (rest looked up from reference TRBV7-2 and TRBJ1-2): GAGVSQSPSNKVTEKGKDVELRCDPISGHTALYWYRQSLGQGLEFLIYFQGNSAPDKSGLPSDRFSAERTGGSVSTLTIQRTQQEDSAVYLCASSGQGLYGYTFGSGTRLTVV.

This clonotype appeared once. This chain links TRBV18 with TRBJ1-4, with D possibly TRBD1 on 6 matching bases. The germline gives CDR1 KGHSH, CDR2 LQKENI. The CDR3 is 16 amino acids. V gave up 3 bases and J gave up 8 bases, with 19 bases separating them. This CDR3 is CASSPRSGAWEEKLFF. In DNA form, the CDR3 reads TGTGCCAGCTCACCCCGATCGGGGGCTTGGGAAGAAAAACTGTTTTTT.

V is TRBV28 and J is TRBJ2-1; the D gene is possibly TRBD2 (6 bases). Trimming pared 8 bases from V and 7 bases from J, leaving 18 bases between. The CDR3 totals 14 residues. In germline, CDR1 is MDHEN, CDR2 SYDVKM. CDR3 residues: CASLEGGGDNEQFF. CDR3 in DNA: TGTGCCAGCTTAGAGGGAGGCGGGGATAATGAGCAGTTCTTC.

This clonotype showed up many times. V and J are TRBV20-1 and TRBJ2-7; maybe TRBD2 (7 bases). Trimming stripped 4 bases from V and 4 bases from J, with 14 bases between. Per germline, CDR1 DFQATT and CDR2 SNEGSKA (reference sequence). The CDR3 runs 13 residues. CDR3 bases: TGCAGTGCTACAGGGGAGGGAATATACGAGCAGTACTTC. Translated: CSATGEGIYEQYF.

This clonotype was counted between two and nine times. The CDR3 is CRAQPQGSGYTF. The CDR3, as DNA: TGCAGGGCTCAGCCCCAGGGGTCTGGCTACACCTTC. The chain combines TRBV20-1 with TRBJ1-2, with a weak D call TRBD1 (6 bases). CDR1 and CDR2 from the germline V gene are DFQATT and SNEGSKA (reference sequence). The CDR3 contains 12 residues.

In its sample, this clonotype was seen a few times. The V call is TRBV9, the J call TRBJ1-6; no clear D gene. The CDR3 has 12 residues. CDR1 SGDLS and CDR2 YYNGEE come from the germline V gene. V shed 0 bases and J shed 10 bases, with 5 bases lying between them. The CDR3 DNA sequence: TGTGCCAGCAGCGTAGGAGAATCACCCCTCCACTTT. Its translation: CASSVGESPLHF.

This clonotype occurred many times. This chain connects TRBV27 to TRBJ1-2; 12 positions agree with TRBD1. CDR1 is MNHEY and CDR2 is SMNVEV in the germline V gene (reference sequence). V was pared by 5 bases and J by 8 bases, with 6 bases of the junction left unmatched. This CDR3 region has 14 residues. The CDR3 bases are TGTGCCAGCAGTCAACCGGGACAGGGGGCCGGCTACACCTTC. This translates into CASSQPGQGAGYTF.

This clonotype was seen a few times. This chain connects TRBV4-3 to TRBJ1-1, with D maybe TRBD1 (5 bases). CDR1 is LGHNA and CDR2 is YSLEER in the germline V gene. V lost 0 bases and J 0 bases, leaving 17 bases between the germline ends. This CDR3 has 18 residues. The CDR3 sequence: CASSQDLPGPGVNTEAFF. Written as DNA, the CDR3 is TGCGCCAGCAGCCAAGACCTACCCGGACCGGGGGTGAACACTGAAGCTTTCTTT.

This clonotype showed up just a few times. The V and J genes are TRBV2 and TRBJ2-3; TRBD2 agrees at 9 bases. V trimming: 5 bases; J trimming: 0 bases; junction bases outside the gene matches: 3. The germline V gene encodes CDR1 SNHLY and CDR2 FYNNEI. The CDR3 covers 15 residues. CDR3: CASSSGGLSTDTQYF. DNA of the CDR3: TGTGCCAGCAGTAGCGGGGGGCTGAGCACAGATACGCAGTATTTT.

The chain couples TRBV4-3 to TRBJ1-1; D might be TRBD1 (6 bases). The CDR3 spans 15 residues. CDR1 and CDR2 (germline): LGHNA, YSLEER. Between the trimmed V and J ends, which lost 1 base and 3 bases, there was a span of 12 bases. CDR3 DNA sequence: TGCGCCAGCAGCCAAGGTACAGGGCGGGACACTGAAGCTTTCTTT. Translated: CASSQGTGRDTEAFF.

This chain joins TRBV28 and TRBJ1-2; 7 bases are shared with TRBD1. Germline V CDR1 and CDR2: MDHEN, SYDVKM. The junction had 10 bases not matched to a gene; V was cut back by 3 bases and J by 3 bases. The CDR3 is 16 amino acids. This CDR3 reads CASSFPNLGGHYGYTF. The DNA for the CDR3 is TGTGCCAGCAGTTTTCCCAATCTAGGGGGCCACTATGGCTACACCTTC.

The rearrangement uses TRBV28 and TRBJ1-5; tentative D call: TRBD1 (5 bases). V was clipped by 4 bases and J by 0 bases, with 10 bases between them. CDR3 length equals 15 residues. Germline CDR1 is MDHEN and CDR2 is SYDVKM. The CDR3 sequence: CASSSRVNSNQPQHF. The CDR3 nucleotides read TGTGCCAGCAGTTCCAGGGTCAATAGCAATCAGCCCCAGCATTTT.

The rearrangement links TRBV6-4 to TRBJ2-1; D is perhaps TRBD2 (5 bases). Trimming removed 0 bases from V and 10 bases from J, with 16 bases in between. CDR1 and CDR2 (germline): MRHNA, SNTAGT. The CDR3 totals 15 residues. CDR3 bases: TGTGCCAGCAGTGACTCTAGAGGGTTCTCCTACGAGCAGTTCTTC. This gives the protein CASSDSRGFSYEQFF.

The chain joins TRBV14 to TRBJ2-2; the D gene is possibly TRBD2 (5 bases). The germline V and J ends were trimmed by 0 bases and 1 base, with 9 bases remaining between them. Germline V lookup: CDR1 SGHDN, CDR2 FVKESK. CDR3 length: 16 amino acids. CDR3 sequence reads: CASSQDGNQNTGELFF. In nucleotides, the CDR3 is TGTGCCAGCAGCCAAGACGGGAACCAGAACACCGGGGAGCTGTTTTTT. The whole variable domain, remainder taken from reference TRBV14 and TRBJ2-2, is EAGVTQFPSHSVIEKGQTVTLRCDPISGHDNLYWYRRVMGKEIKFLLHFVKESKQDESGMPNNRFLAERTGGTYSTLKVQPAELEDSGVYFCASSQDGNQNTGELFFGEGSRLTVL.

This clonotype was detected a few times. One end of the junction does not line up with germline, which may come from a read error. This rearrangement joins TRBV6-4 to TRBJ2-6; D remains unclear. CDR1 and CDR2 from the germline V gene are MRHNA and SNTAGT. The CDR3 loop spans 15 amino acids. The CDR3 protein is CASSDTRSEANVLTF. The CDR3 bases are TGTGCCAGCAGCGACACGAGATCTGAGGCCAACGTCCTGACTTTC.

This clonotype was recorded at least ten times. The germline gene is not matched at one end of the junction; a read error may be the cause. The chain uses TRBV2 and TRBJ2-5, with D uncertain. The CDR3 is 13 amino acids. The germline V gene has CDR1 SNHLY and CDR2 FYNNEI. CDR3 nucleotide sequence: TGTGCCAGCAGTGACAGCGAGATAGAGGCCCAGTACTTC. Translation gives CASSDSEIEAQYF. The full variable domain, completed using reference TRBV2 and TRBJ2-5, is EPEVTQTPSHQVTQMGQEVILRCVPISNHLYFYWYRQILGQKVEFLVSFYNNEISEKSEIFDDQFSVERPDGSNFTLKIRSTKLEDSAMYFCASSDSEIEAQYFGPGTRLLVL.

A note on this clonotype: A junction boundary mismatches the germline segment, possibly from a read error. The V and J genes are TRBV2 and TRBJ1-1; 8 bases line up with TRBD1. The CDR3 is made up of 16 amino acids. The germline V gene encodes CDR1 SNHLY and CDR2 FYNNEI. CDR3 nucleotide sequence: TGTGCCAGCAAGGCAACAGGGGGATTACTGAACACTGAGGCTTTCTTT. As protein: CASKATGGLLNTEAFF.

The chain is built from TRBV28 and TRBJ1-5; no reliable D call. Germline-derived CDR1 and CDR2 are MDHEN and SYDVKM. Trimming took 5 bases from V and 3 from J, leaving 5 bases between them. This CDR3 comprises 12 residues. The CDR3 is CASSLINQPQHF. CDR3 bases: TGTGCCAGCAGTCTAATCAATCAGCCCCAGCATTTT.

This clonotype was observed a handful of times. The V call is TRBV30, the J call TRBJ1-2; 7 bases are a match to TRBD1. Trimming took 3 bases from V and 8 from J; bases not matched to a gene: 9. The length of the CDR3 is 13 residues. From germline, CDR1 is GTSNPN and CDR2 SVGIG (reference sequence). In DNA form, the CDR3 reads TGTGCCTGGAGCGCAGGGGGGGCGCAAGGCTACACCTTC. Amino acid sequence: CAWSAGGAQGYTF.

This clonotype was seen only a few times. V and J are TRBV7-9 and TRBJ2-7; D is possibly TRBD2 (5 bases). Trimming took 4 bases from V and 6 from J, leaving 7 bases between them. The CDR3 spans 11 residues. Germline V lookup: CDR1 SEHNR, CDR2 FQNEAQ (reference sequence). The CDR3 sequence: CASSSGSEQYF. The CDR3 bases are TGTGCCAGCAGCTCGGGGTCCGAGCAGTACTTC.

The V gene is TRBV20-1, the J gene TRBJ2-5; possible D gene TRBD2, 6 bases. The CDR3 consists of 16 residues. The germline V gene has CDR1 DFQATT and CDR2 SNEGSKA (reference sequence). Trimming took 6 bases from V and 3 from J, leaving 23 bases between them. This CDR3 is CSAAPATSGVKETQYF. DNA of the CDR3: TGCAGTGCCGCCCCGGCGACGTCGGGGGTCAAAGAGACCCAGTACTTC.

About this clonotype: Compared with germline, one end of the junction differs, possibly owing to a read error. The rearrangement links TRBV7-6 to TRBJ2-1; TRBD2 might be the D (6 bases). The length of the CDR3 is 15 residues. Germline CDR1 reads SGHVS; CDR2 reads FNYEAQ. CDR3 nucleotides: TGTGCCAGCAGCCCACGGGGGAGCTCCTACAATGGGCAGTTCTTC. Translation: CASSPRGSSYNGQFF.

This chain links TRBV25-1 with TRBJ1-4, with a tentative D call TRBD1 (5 bases). CDR1 is MGHDK, CDR2 SYGVNS, per germline. The CDR3 sequence is 15 residues long. V lost 0 bases, J lost 8 bases, and 13 bases lay in between. This CDR3 reads CASSEYGGGAEKLFF. For the CDR3, the DNA is TGTGCCAGCAGTGAATATGGGGGAGGTGCGGAAAAACTGTTTTTT. The variable domain in full, with the rest retrieved from reference TRBV25-1 and TRBJ1-4, is EADIYQTPRYLVIGTGKKITLECSQTMGHDKMYWYQQDPGMELHLIHYSYGVNSTEKGDLSSESTVSRIRTEHFPLTLESARPSHTSQYLCASSEYGGGAEKLFFGSGTQLSVL.

This chain links TRBV7-6 with TRBJ1-2, with D unresolved. The CDR3 contains 14 residues. Trimming left V 5 bases short and J 4 bases short, with 14 bases between. Per the germline V gene, CDR1 is SGHVS and CDR2 is FNYEAQ. For the CDR3, the DNA is TGTGCCAGCAGCCCGCTTGGGGAAAGCTATGGCTACACCTTC. It specifies CASSPLGESYGYTF.

In its sample, this clonotype was seen a few times. The V call is TRBV6-1, the J call TRBJ2-3; no definite D call. Germline V gives CDR1 MNHNS, CDR2 SASEGT. The CDR3 has 13 residues. V lost 7 bases and J lost 2, with 10 bases in between. The CDR3 sequence is CASKPVATDTQYF. The CDR3 DNA reads TGTGCCAGCAAGCCCGTTGCCACAGATACGCAGTATTTT.

V is TRBV6-2 or TRBV6-3 and J is TRBJ2-5, with 14 positions matching TRBD2. Germline V gene sequence: CDR1 MNHEY, CDR2 SVGEGT. J lost 3 bases, V lost 2 bases, and 8 bases had no gene match. CDR3 length: 18 amino acids. This chain's CDR3 is CASSYRMATSGGEETQYF. DNA for the CDR3: TGTGCCAGCAGTTACCGTATGGCGACTAGCGGGGGGGAAGAGACCCAGTACTTC.

Note on this clonotype: A read error may explain this, as a much larger clone is one base away. V is TRBV3-1 and J is TRBJ2-1, with a tentative D call TRBD2 (5 bases). CDR1 is LGHDT, CDR2 YNNKEL, per germline (reference sequence). This CDR3 has 13 amino acids. The CDR3 reads CASGQDNRGEQFF. The DNA of the CDR3 is TGTGCCAGCGGCCAAGATAACCGGGGTGAGCAGTTCTTC.

This clonotype was counted many times. V gene TRBV4-1 combines with J gene TRBJ2-5; no reliable D call. Trimming took off 1 base at V and 2 bases at J, with 5 bases between the two ends. The CDR3 totals 13 residues. Germline CDR1 reads MGHRA; CDR2 reads YSYEKL. The chain's CDR3 is CASSQASQETQYF. As DNA, the CDR3 is TGCGCCAGCAGCCAAGCTTCTCAAGAGACCCAGTACTTC.

The chain has TRBV7-2 and TRBJ1-2, with TRBD1 identical over 8 bases. The V gene's germline CDR1 is SGHTA and CDR2 FQGNSA. The V and J ends lost 4 bases and 1 base, in that order; junction bases with no gene match: 5. CDR3 size: 15 residues. The CDR3 nucleotides read TGTGCCAGCAGCTCCAACAGGGGGGGTAACTATGGCTACACCTTC. Its translation: CASSSNRGGNYGYTF.

A few counts support this clonotype. The rearrangement uses TRBV7-9 and TRBJ2-7; 9 bases are a match to TRBD2. From germline, CDR1 is SEHNR and CDR2 FQNEAQ (reference sequence). With 3 bases clipped from V and 4 bases from J, the junction kept 13 bases outside the gene matches. The CDR3 extends over 17 amino acids. In DNA, the CDR3 is TGTGCCAGCAGCTTTGCGCCTAGCGGGGTCAACCCTTACGAGCAGTACTTC. Translating it yields CASSFAPSGVNPYEQYF.

This clonotype was recorded many times. V gene TRBV5-1 combines with J gene TRBJ2-7; no firm D call. Germline CDR1 SGHRS, CDR2 YFSETQ. Trimming took 0 bases from V and 0 from J, leaving 7 bases between them. The CDR3 length is 14 residues. The CDR3 loop reads CASSLVESSYEQYF. CDR3 DNA: TGCGCCAGCAGCTTGGTGGAGAGCTCCTACGAGCAGTACTTC.